Included here is one T cell receptor (beta chain) sequence, with context. TCRdb re-called the PCR reads through MiXCR, storing one row per CDR3 protein. The profile shows some 14,000 distinct CDR3 sequences, roughly half of them singletons. This sample was taken from a study of tumor-infiltrating lymphocytes in oesophageal squamous cell carcinoma. The CDR3 is 13 residues long. Germline CDR1 SGHAT, CDR2 FQNNGV. The chain joins TRBV11-2 to TRBJ2-1; no clear D. With the DNA end fitting TRBJ2-7 better, the J assignment may be wrong. Input material: blood. The clonotype comes from a female donor with esophageal squamous cell carcinoma. CDR3 region: CASSLTDSYEQYF. For the CDR3, the DNA is TGTGCCAGCAGCTTGACGGATTCCTACGAGCAGTACTTC.